These T cell receptor beta chains were read from a single sample in a study of blood T cell repertoires in COVID-19. Data came from immunoSEQ multiplex PCR; TCRdb stores just in-frame clones and leaves some out. This sample has about 180,000 clones, with about 84% found just once. The sequenced sample consisted of PBMCs or T cells enriched from blood (not recorded which). The receptors originated from a woman aged 30 to 39 who had recovered from COVID-19. The CDR3 runs from the conserved cysteine through the conserved F or W. D genes are given only for firm matches. Only some rows state a clone size, as once, few, many or a class for expanded clones.

V gene	D gene	clone size	J gene	CDR3 DNA	CDR3 protein
TRBV5-1	.	.	TRBJ1-2	TGCGCCAGCAGCTTGATCACTAACTATGGCTACACCTTC	CASSLITNYGYTF
TRBV28	TRBD1	.	TRBJ2-7	TGTGCCAGCAACCCCCGGGACAGTTACTACGAGCAGTACTTC	CASNPRDSYYEQYF
TRBV5-1	.	.	TRBJ2-7	TGCGCCAGCAGCTTGGCCCGGGGTTACTACGAGCAGTACTTC	CASSLARGYYEQYF
TRBV2	.	.	TRBJ2-3	TGTGCCAGCAGTGAAATACTAGCCGATACGCAGTATTTT	CASSEILADTQYF
TRBV12-3/TRBV12-4	TRBD2	.	TRBJ2-1	TGTGCCAGCAGGCCCAACGAGCGGGGTGAGCAGTTCTTC	CASRPNERGEQFF
TRBV5-1	TRBD2	.	TRBJ2-7	TGCGCCAGCAGCTCCCTAGCGGGAGACCCCTACGAGCAGTACTTC	CASSSLAGDPYEQYF
TRBV28	.	.	TRBJ2-3	TGTGCCAGCAAGTGGGGCCGGAGGGGGAGGGCCGAGGGCACAGATACGCAGTATTTT	CASKWGRRGRAEGTDTQYF
TRBV21-1	.	few	TRBJ2-2	TGTGCCAGCAGCAAAGATAACGGCACCGGGGAGCTGTTTTTT	CASSKDNGTGELFF
TRBV5-5	TRBD1	.	TRBJ2-7	TGTGCCAGCAGCTTGGGACAGGGCTACTCCTACGAGCAGTACTTC	CASSLGQGYSYEQYF
TRBV7-9	TRBD1	.	TRBJ2-2	TGTGCCAGCAGCCTGGGACAGGGGGACGCCGGGGAGCTGTTTTTT	CASSLGQGDAGELFF
TRBV5-1	.	.	TRBJ2-7	TGCGCCAGCAGCTTGGGTGGCAGGGCCTACGAGCAGTACTTC	CASSLGGRAYEQYF
TRBV24-1	TRBD1	once	TRBJ2-2	TGTGCCACCAGTACCGGGACAGGGATTAGAGGGGAGCTGTTTTTT	CATSTGTGIRGELFF
TRBV27	TRBD1	.	TRBJ2-2	TGTGCCAGCACCTCACAGGGGGCCGGGGAGCTGTTTTTT	CASTSQGAGELFF
TRBV29-1	.	few	TRBJ2-7	TGCAGCGTTGTGAGGGCGGTCTCCTACGAGCAGTACTTC	CSVVRAVSYEQYF
TRBV7-6	.	.	TRBJ1-4	TGTGCCAGCAGCCACTTTAATGAAAAACTGTTTTTT	CASSHFNEKLFF
TRBV29-1	TRBD1	.	TRBJ2-7	TGCAGCGTTGATAGGGGGCCGCACGAGCAGTACTTC	CSVDRGPHEQYF
TRBV28	TRBD1	.	TRBJ2-7	TGTGCCAGCAGTTTATTTGTCTGGGACAGGACCTACGAGCAGTACTTC	CASSLFVWDRTYEQYF
TRBV7-9	.	.	TRBJ2-7	TGTGCCAGCAGCCCGAGGGTGACCAGGCCCTACGAGCAGTACTTC	CASSPRVTRPYEQYF
TRBV5-1	TRBD2	.	TRBJ2-7	TGCGCCAGCAGCTTGGAAAGACTAGCGGGAACCTACGAGCAGTACTTC	CASSLERLAGTYEQYF
TRBV6-5	TRBD1	.	TRBJ1-2	TGTGCCAGCAGCCGACGGGGGACAGGGGACCGCTACACCTTC	CASSRRGTGDRYTF
TRBV5-6	TRBD1	.	TRBJ2-7	TGTGCCAGCAGCTTGGCAGGGGGCGGCGAGAGGTACGAGCAGTACTTC	CASSLAGGGERYEQYF
TRBV10-2	.	.	TRBJ2-7	TGCGCCAGCAGTGAGTCGGCCGGAGCCTACGAGCAGTACTTC	CASSESAGAYEQYF